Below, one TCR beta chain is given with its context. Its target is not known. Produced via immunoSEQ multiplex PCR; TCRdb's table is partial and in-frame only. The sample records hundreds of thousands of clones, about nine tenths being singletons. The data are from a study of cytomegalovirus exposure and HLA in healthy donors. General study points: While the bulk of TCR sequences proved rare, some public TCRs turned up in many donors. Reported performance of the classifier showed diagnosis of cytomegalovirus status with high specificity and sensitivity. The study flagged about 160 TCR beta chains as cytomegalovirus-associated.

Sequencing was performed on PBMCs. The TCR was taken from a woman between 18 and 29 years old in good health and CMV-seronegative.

This chain's CDR3 is CASSRQQETGNTIYF. The CDR3 nucleotides are TGTGCCAGCAGCCGCCAACAGGAGACTGGAAACACCATATATTTT. The genes are TRBV5-6 and TRBJ1-3; D is possibly TRBD1 (5 bases). Trimming shortened V by 4 bases and J by 2 bases, and 13 bases separated the two germline ends. From germline, CDR1 is SGHDT and CDR2 YYEEEE. The CDR3 runs to 15 residues.